The 9 T cell receptor beta chains below all came from one sample that was sequenced in a study of blood T cells in healthy people across ages. A second roughly 6 to 11 cycle PCR used barcoded and J-beta primers. In TCRdb, the 5' RACE reads were re-called with MiXCR into one record per CDR3 protein. The sample lists approximately 780,000 distinct CDR3 sequences, roughly 24% occurring once. These same data were also listed under a study on T cells of mothers and their children.

The specimen sequenced was blood. These receptors were collected from a boy aged 5-17 years in good health.

J is TRBJ2-4 and V is TRBV5-1; 9 bases are shared with TRBD2. This CDR3 is 13 amino acids long. The germline CDR1 and CDR2 sequences are SGHRS and YFSETQ. Losses at the gene ends were 5 bases for V and 7 bases for J; bases not matched to a gene: 4. CDR3 in DNA: TGCGCCAGCAGAACCGGGACTAGCAACATTCAGTACTTC. It is translated as CASRTGTSNIQYF. The full variable domain, rest sourced from reference TRBV5-1 and TRBJ2-4, is KAGVTQTPRYLIKTRGQQVTLSCSPISGHRSVSWYQQTPGQGLQFLFEYFSETQRNKGNFPGRFSGRQFSNSRSEMNVSTLELGDSALYLCASRTGTSNIQYFGAGTRLSVL.

A few counts support this clonotype. The chain carries TRBV29-1 and TRBJ2-5; 8 nucleotides align to TRBD1. The CDR3 contains 12 residues. The trim removed 7 bases at V and 5 bases at J, leaving 6 bases unmatched. Germline assignment: CDR1 SQVTM and CDR2 ANQGSEA. CDR3 amino acids: CSASTGDETQYF. The CDR3 DNA sequence: TGCAGCGCCTCGACAGGGGACGAGACCCAGTACTTC.

The chain carries TRBV9 and TRBJ2-1; TRBD2 matches at 7 bases. Germline CDR1 and CDR2: SGDLS and YYNGEE. V dropped 4 bases and J dropped 0; count of bases not matched to a gene: 7. This CDR3 has 16 residues. The CDR3 coding sequence is TGTGCCAGCAGCTGGGGGGGATTGAGCTCCTACAATGAGCAGTTCTTC. Protein sequence: CASSWGGLSSYNEQFF. Full variable domain (missing parts from reference TRBV9 and TRBJ2-1): DSGVTQTPKHLITATGQRVTLRCSPRSGDLSVYWYQQSLDQGLQFLIQYYNGEERAKGNILERFSAQQFPDLHSELNLSSLELGDSALYFCASSWGGLSSYNEQFFGPGTRLTVL.

This clonotype was picked up a small number of times. The rearrangement links TRBV13 to TRBJ1-4; TRBD1 is a possible D gene (5 bases). This CDR3 has 17 residues. Trimming pared 2 bases from V and 8 bases from J, leaving 21 bases between. Germline-derived CDR1 and CDR2 are PRHDT and FYEKMQ (reference sequence). This CDR3 is CASSLKAQGIHREKLFF. In DNA form, the CDR3 reads TGTGCCAGCAGCTTAAAAGCCCAGGGTATTCATCGAGAAAAACTGTTTTTT.

There are a few counts of this clonotype. The CDR3 DNA sequence: TGTGCCAGCAGCTTACTGGGACAGGGGATAGGCTATGGCTACACCTTC. Translating gives CASSLLGQGIGYGYTF. This chain uses TRBV13 with TRBJ1-2; 10 positions agree with TRBD1. The J segment lost 4 bases and the V segment lost 2 bases, leaving 7 bases of the junction unmatched. The CDR3 extends over 16 amino acids. The germline V gene encodes CDR1 PRHDT and CDR2 FYEKMQ (reference sequence).

The CDR3 coding sequence is TGTGCCAGTAGTATAGGACGGAGCAACACTGAAGCTTTCTTT. Protein sequence: CASSIGRSNTEAFF. This rearrangement joins TRBV19 to TRBJ1-1; D is uncertain. V lost 1 base and J 2 bases, leaving 8 bases between the germline ends. The CDR3 covers 14 residues. Germline V gene sequence: CDR1 LNHDA, CDR2 SQIVND (reference sequence).

This clonotype was seen at least ten times. The chain has TRBV9 and TRBJ2-5; tentatively, D is TRBD2 (6 bases). V was shortened by 6 bases and J by 1 base, with 19 bases between the two germline ends. The CDR3 length is 16 residues. From germline, CDR1 is SGDLS and CDR2 YYNGEE. The chain's CDR3 is CASTKSTGASQETQYF. DNA of the CDR3: TGTGCCAGCACCAAATCAACGGGAGCCAGCCAAGAGACCCAGTACTTC.

The chain recombines TRBV6-6 with TRBJ1-2; D may be TRBD1 (5 bases). The CDR3 totals 15 residues. Germline CDR1 reads MNHNY; CDR2 reads SVGAGI (reference sequence). The V end was cut by 6 bases, the J end by 5 bases, with 19 bases between. The CDR3 reads CASSVGGEVNYGYTF. CDR3 sequence (DNA): TGTGCCAGCAGCGTCGGGGGGGAGGTAAATTATGGCTACACCTTC.

As to this clonotype: The junction departs from germline at one end; a sequencing error may be responsible. V and J are TRBV6-5 and TRBJ2-5; 12 nucleotides match TRBD2. The CDR3 runs 12 residues. CDR1 is MNHEY, CDR2 SVGAGI, per germline. The CDR3 region is CASRPTSGGGFF. CDR3 in DNA: TGTGCCAGCAGGCCGACTAGCGGGGGCGGGTTCTTC.